Described below is a single T cell receptor (beta chain) sequence and its context. No antigen is known for it. The data stem from a study of CD8+ T cells in alopecia areata. Study findings and constraints: In scalp, tofacitinib significantly decreased clonality and expanded CD8+ clones among the top 100.

Treatment specified: oral pan-JAK inhibitor, 5-10 mg twice daily. Once RNA had been extracted, it was reverse transcribed into cDNA to act as the sequencing template. Sequenced by immunoSEQ multiplex PCR; TCRdb stores in-frame clones only, minus some. There are 150,000 to 200,000 clones in the sample; approximately 62% occur only once, and approximately 15% lies in the top ten. Here the sequenced sample was CD4+ T cells sorted from blood, taken at week 24, from a patient treated with tofacitinib. This sequence was found in a human donor with alopecia areata.

The CDR3 loop reads CSVKQGTQMNTEAFF. CDR3 bases: TGCAGCGTAAAACAGGGGACTCAGATGAACACTGAAGCTTTCTTT. The rearrangement joins TRBV29-1 to TRBJ1-1; 7 bases match TRBD1. The germline gives CDR1 SQVTM, CDR2 ANQGSEA. J gave up 0 bases and V 6 bases, and 10 bases lay outside the gene matches. The CDR3 spans 15 residues.